Listed below are T cell receptor beta chains from one sample, sequenced in a study of STAT5B mutations in CD4+ large granular lymphocyte leukemia. Libraries were prepared by immunoSEQ multiplex PCR; TCRdb keeps only in-frame clonotypes and omits some of them. The sample lists over 35,000 clones, over 75% seen once, with more than 0.9% in the top ten. Source material: CD4+ T cells from blood buffy coats. The origin of the receptors is a human donor in good health. Each CDR3 is given with its conserved first and last residue. D genes are given only for firm matches. Part of the rows lack a size; the others show once, few, many or a class for expanded clones.

V,D,J,size,CDR3,DNA
TRBV10-3,-,TRBJ2-3,-,CAISPEPDTQYF,TGTGCCATCAGCCCGGAGCCAGATACGCAGTATTTT
TRBV7-6,TRBD1,TRBJ1-2,-,CAIGGGTGGSNYGYTF,TGTGCCATCGGGGGCGGGACAGGGGGATCTAACTATGGCTACACCTTC
TRBV5-1,TRBD2,TRBJ2-5,-,CASNLGGSQETQYF,TGCGCCAGCAACCTGGGGGGGTCCCAAGAGACCCAGTACTTC
TRBV30,TRBD1,TRBJ1-2,-,CAWSPTRTGFNYGYTF,TGTGCCTGGAGTCCGACTCGGACAGGGTTTAACTATGGCTACACCTTC
TRBV7-3,TRBD2,TRBJ2-5,-,CASSPGLAGGQGETQYF,TGTGCCAGCAGCCCCGGACTAGCGGGGGGCCAGGGAGAGACCCAGTACTTC
TRBV7-3,-,TRBJ2-3,-,CASSFGLSTDTQYF,TGTGCCAGCAGCTTCGGACTGAGCACAGATACGCAGTATTTT
TRBV19,TRBD1,TRBJ1-2,-,CASSEGAGYGYTF,TGTGCCAGTAGCGAGGGGGCCGGCTATGGCTACACCTTC
TRBV28,TRBD1,TRBJ1-4,-,CASSATGGGGANEKLFF,TGTGCCAGCAGTGCCACAGGGGGCGGGGGGGCTAATGAAAAACTGTTTTTT
TRBV5-6,-,TRBJ2-2,-,CASSLGGPGELFF,TGTGCCAGCAGCTTGGGTGGACCCGGGGAGCTGTTTTTT
TRBV10-3,-,TRBJ2-5,-,CAISESTPLAETQYF,TGTGCCATCAGTGAGTCGACTCCCCTAGCCGAGACCCAGTACTTC
TRBV28,-,TRBJ1-5,once,CASTPWGLDNQPQHF,TGTGCCAGCACCCCCTGGGGTCTTGACAATCAGCCCCAGCATTTT
TRBV9,TRBD1,TRBJ2-7,-,CASSLGQAAYEQYF,TGTGCCAGCAGCTTAGGACAGGCTGCCTACGAGCAGTACTTC
TRBV6-5,TRBD1,TRBJ1-4,-,CASSPGTVRVKLFF,TGTGCCAGCAGCCCTGGGACAGTCCGCGTAAAACTGTTTTTT
TRBV5-1,-,TRBJ2-2,-,CASSLLVGEGTGELFF,TGCGCCAGCAGCTTACTAGTGGGAGAGGGCACCGGGGAGCTGTTTTTT
TRBV6-5,TRBD2,TRBJ2-7,-,CASRPGTSGRVQYF,TGTGCCAGCAGACCCGGGACTAGCGGGAGGGTACAGTACTTC
TRBV19,-,TRBJ1-1,once,CASSRPPWGHNTEAFF,TGTGCCAGTAGTAGACCCCCATGGGGACATAACACTGAAGCTTTCTTT
TRBV11-2,-,TRBJ1-4,-,CASSLDRAATNEKLFF,TGTGCCAGCAGCTTAGATAGGGCAGCAACTAATGAAAAACTGTTTTTT
TRBV29-1,TRBD1,TRBJ1-2,-,CSVDSQTGGYGYTF,TGCAGCGTTGATTCCCAGACAGGGGGTTATGGCTACACCTTC
TRBV28,TRBD1,TRBJ2-5,-,CASSLSLGQGQQETQYF,TGTGCCAGCAGTTTGAGCCTCGGACAGGGCCAACAAGAGACCCAGTACTTC
TRBV4-2,-,TRBJ1-5,-,CASSQAAMIWPQHF,TGTGCCAGCAGCCAAGCGGCCATGATTTGGCCCCAGCATTTT
TRBV7-7,-,TRBJ2-2,-,CASSSGGLESGELFF,TGTGCTAGCAGCTCGGGCGGACTTGAATCCGGGGAGCTGTTTTTT
TRBV5-1,TRBD1,TRBJ1-6,few,CASSLGQGLGYSPLHF,TGCGCCAGCAGCCTAGGACAGGGTTTAGGGTATTCACCCCTCCACTTT
TRBV9,-,TRBJ2-7,-,CASSVDWSSSYEQYF,TGTGCCAGCAGCGTAGACTGGTCGAGCTCCTACGAGCAGTACTTC